These T cell receptor beta chains were read from a single sample in a study of blood T cell repertoires in COVID-19. Using immunoSEQ multiplex PCR, the repertoire was profiled, and TCRdb retains in-frame clones only, with some absent. Among fewer than 60,000 clones, about 81% were seen once, and the ten largest hold over 20%. Sequencing was performed on peripheral blood. The origin of the receptors is a woman aged 80 or over with COVID-19, enrolled during active disease. Each CDR3 is given with its conserved first and last residue. A D gene is named only where the DNA matches it firmly. Clone size is given for some rows only: seen once, a few or many times, or a class if the clone is expanded.

CASSQDGQENTEAFF | TGTGCCAGCAGCCAAGACGGACAGGAGAACACTGAAGCTTTCTTT | TRBD1 | few | TRBJ1-1 | TRBV4-2
CAISEGLAGAGGANVLTF | TGTGCCATCAGTGAGGGACTAGCGGGGGCCGGTGGGGCCAACGTCCTGACTTTC | TRBD2 | . | TRBJ2-6 | TRBV10-3
CASSQSFQGARSEAFF | TGTGCCAGCAGCCAGTCCTTCCAGGGGGCGCGATCCGAAGCTTTCTTT | TRBD1 | . | TRBJ1-1 | TRBV3-1/TRBV3-2
CASSQGTADYEQYF | TGTGCCAGCTCACAGGGGACAGCCGACTACGAGCAGTACTTC | TRBD1 | . | TRBJ2-7 | TRBV18
CASSFPGNYNEQFF | TGTGCCAGCAGTTTCCCCGGGAACTACAATGAGCAGTTCTTC | . | . | TRBJ2-1 | TRBV28
CASSSRDRLTTGELFF | TGTGCCAGCAGCTCCCGGGACAGACTTACCACCGGGGAGCTGTTTTTT | TRBD1 | . | TRBJ2-2 | TRBV5-4
CASSYSNQGLSSPLHF | TGTGCCAGCAGTTACTCGAATCAGGGATTGAGTTCACCCCTCCACTTT | . | once | TRBJ1-6 | TRBV6-5
CATYGTLNTGELFF | TGTGCCACTTACGGGACACTGAACACCGGGGAGCTGTTTTTT | . | . | TRBJ2-2 | TRBV2
CASSQGDMVAKNIQYF | TGTGCCAGCAGCCAGGGGGACATGGTAGCCAAAAACATTCAGTACTTC | TRBD1 | . | TRBJ2-4 | TRBV7-9
CATSDPGQGSYEQYF | TGTGCCACCAGTGACCCCGGACAGGGTTCCTACGAGCAGTACTTC | TRBD1 | . | TRBJ2-7 | TRBV24-1
CASSLGQPNTEAFF | TGCGCCAGCAGCTTGGGACAGCCGAACACTGAAGCTTTCTTT | . | . | TRBJ1-1 | TRBV5-1
CASSLEDRGGYSNQPQHF | TGTGCCAGCAGCTTAGAAGACAGGGGAGGATATAGCAATCAGCCCCAGCATTTT | TRBD1 | . | TRBJ1-5 | TRBV7-6
CASSIRTGGDEQFF | TGTGCCAGTAGTATCCGGACAGGTGGGGATGAGCAGTTCTTC | TRBD1 | . | TRBJ2-1 | TRBV19
CATSDPRASGSFGTGELFF | TGTGCCACCAGTGATCCGCGGGCTAGCGGGAGTTTTGGCACCGGGGAGCTGTTTTTT | TRBD2 | . | TRBJ2-2 | TRBV24-1
CASSRAGDNEQFF | TGTGCCAGCAGCCGGGCCGGGGACAATGAGCAGTTCTTC | . | . | TRBJ2-1 | TRBV5-4
CASSPYSGRANEQFF | TGTGCCAGCAGCCCATATAGCGGGAGGGCGAATGAGCAGTTCTTC | TRBD2 | . | TRBJ2-1 | TRBV3-1/TRBV3-2
CSVGGQGADYGYTF | TGCAGCGTTGGGGGGCAGGGGGCCGACTATGGCTACACCTTC | TRBD1 | . | TRBJ1-2 | TRBV29-1
CASSSPGAGDAYEQFF | TGTGCCAGTAGTTCCCCTGGAGCGGGAGATGCCTATGAGCAGTTCTTC | TRBD2 | . | TRBJ2-1 | TRBV19
CASRAGTSTDTQYF | TGTGCCAGCAGAGCGGGGACTAGCACAGATACGCAGTATTTT | TRBD2 | few | TRBJ2-3 | TRBV6-5
CASSLTPMSSYEQYF | TGTGCCAGCAGCCTTACTCCCATGAGCTCCTACGAGCAGTACTTC | . | . | TRBJ2-7 | TRBV7-6
CASSQDWSGRRTDTQYF | TGTGCCAGCAGCCAAGATTGGAGCGGGAGGCGCACAGATACGCAGTATTTT | TRBD2 | . | TRBJ2-3 | TRBV4-2
CASSYTLTRSGDNEQFF | TGTGCCAGCAGTTACACCCTGACCCGCTCGGGGGACAATGAGCAGTTCTTC | . | . | TRBJ2-1 | TRBV6-2/TRBV6-3
CASRTGGAGGANVLTF | TGTGCCAGTAGGACAGGGGGCGCGGGAGGGGCCAACGTCCTGACTTTC | TRBD1 | . | TRBJ2-6 | TRBV19
CSASLAGGRGDTQYF | TGCAGTGCTAGTCTGGCGGGAGGGCGAGGGGATACGCAGTATTTT | TRBD2 | . | TRBJ2-3 | TRBV20-1
CATSRVRDSGGYTF | TGTGCCACCAGCAGAGTAAGGGACAGTGGGGGCTACACCTTC | TRBD1 | . | TRBJ1-2 | TRBV15
CATSRSRDRNLFSGYTF | TGTGCCACCAGCAGGTCCCGGGACAGGAACTTATTTTCCGGCTACACCTTC | TRBD1 | . | TRBJ1-2 | TRBV15
CSASLGAGGLSGNTIYF | TGCAGTGCTAGTCTTGGGGCAGGGGGCCTATCTGGAAACACCATATATTTT | TRBD1 | . | TRBJ1-3 | TRBV20-1
CASSLLEPYEQYF | TGTGCCAGCAGCCTACTAGAGCCCTACGAGCAGTACTTC | . | . | TRBJ2-7 | TRBV6-6
CASSPLRVLGNYGYTF | TGTGCCAGTAGTCCCCTGCGGGTTCTGGGTAACTATGGCTACACCTTC | . | . | TRBJ1-2 | TRBV19